The T cell receptor beta chain described here comes from a study of blood T cell repertoires in COVID-19. Overall study context: Acute and convalescent COVID-19 specimens originated in the United States, Italy and Spain. Nucleic acid was either cDNA or gDNA, and it came from T cells, B-cell-depleted T cells, or PBMCs.

This clone has a handful of counts. There are 15 residues in the CDR3. V dropped 7 bases and J dropped 6 bases, with 18 bases sitting between them. Germline V CDR1 and CDR2: SEHNR, FQNEAQ (reference sequence). As originally analysed: The authors estimated nucleated cell counts from reference gene primer amplification. Sequencing used immunoSEQ multiplex PCR; TCRdb keeps in-frame clones, though not all of them. Clonal size and the V and J genes are those of that table, whereas D and trimming came from the DNA. This sample has hundreds of thousands of clones, with 88% found just once. The sequenced material came from peripheral blood. The source of this sequence is an elderly man with acute or convalescent COVID-19. The rearrangement joins TRBV7-9 to TRBJ2-2, with D possibly being TRBD2 (5 bases). The CDR3 DNA follows: TGTGCCAGCAACGCGTTCACTGGGAGCGCCGGGGAGCTGTTTTTT. Translation gives CASNAFTGSAGELFF.